This T cell receptor beta chain was observed in a study of T cell responses to AZD1222 COVID-19 vaccine. Whole-study results and caveats: Repertoires were sampled only after the peak T cell response. Recipients of two AZD1222 doses showed rising Spike-specific TCR breadth and depth. Females outnumbered males among donors, who were mostly white British; clonal diversity was possibly underestimated.

The V and J ends lost 4 bases and 4 bases, in that order; junction bases with no gene match: 13. The CDR3 consists of 19 residues. In germline, CDR1 is LGHDT, CDR2 YNNKEL (reference sequence). A note on this clone: The antigen remains unidentified.

TCRdb's copy holds only in-frame clones and misses some; the assay was immunoSEQ multiplex PCR. Of 180,000 or so clones listed, around nine tenths are singletons. The sequence came from an adult in good health. The material was peripheral blood, obtained on day 0 of AZD1222 vaccination. V usage is TRBV3-1 (or the pseudogene TRBV3-2) and J usage is TRBJ2-6; TRBD1 matches 10 bases. CDR3 nucleotide sequence: TGTGCCAGCAGCCCCTCATTACGGGACAGGGGCTCCGGGGCCAACGTCCTGACTTTC. Residues: CASSPSLRDRGSGANVLTF.